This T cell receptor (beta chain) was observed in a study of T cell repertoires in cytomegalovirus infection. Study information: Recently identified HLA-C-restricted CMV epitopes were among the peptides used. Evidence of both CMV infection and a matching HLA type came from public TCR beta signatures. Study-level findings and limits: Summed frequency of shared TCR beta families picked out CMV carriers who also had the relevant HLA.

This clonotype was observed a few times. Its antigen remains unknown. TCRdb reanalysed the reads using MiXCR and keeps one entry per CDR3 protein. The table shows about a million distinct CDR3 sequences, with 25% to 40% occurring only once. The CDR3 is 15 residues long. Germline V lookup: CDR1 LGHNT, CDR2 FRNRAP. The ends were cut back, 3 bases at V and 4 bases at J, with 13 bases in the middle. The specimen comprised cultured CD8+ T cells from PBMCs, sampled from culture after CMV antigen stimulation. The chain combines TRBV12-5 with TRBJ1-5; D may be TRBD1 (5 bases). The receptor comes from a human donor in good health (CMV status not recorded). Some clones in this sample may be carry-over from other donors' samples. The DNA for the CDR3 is TGTGCTAGTGGTTTAGCCCAGGGAGTAAATCAGCCCCAGCATTTT. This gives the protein CASGLAQGVNQPQHF. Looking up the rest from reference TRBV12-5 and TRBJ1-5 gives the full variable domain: DARVTQTPRHKVTEMGQEVTMRCQPILGHNTVFWYRQTMMQGLELLAYFRNRAPLDDSGMPKDRFSAEMPDATLATLKIQPSEPRDSAVYFCASGLAQGVNQPQHFGDGTRLSIL.